This entry lists 26 T cell receptor beta chains sequenced from one sample in a study of cytomegalovirus exposure and HLA in healthy donors. 60 Vbeta and 13 Jbeta primers were used in PCR. Clones were read by immunoSEQ multiplex PCR, and TCRdb kept only the in-frame ones, dropping some. Among 90,000 to 120,000 clones, 65% to 80% were seen once, and the ten largest hold about 4.3%. The sequenced sample was PBMCs. The receptors stem from a male donor in good health and CMV-seronegative.

The chain is built from TRBV29-1 and TRBJ2-5; no reliable D call. TRBJ2-7 explains the end of the DNA better; the J call may be wrong. This CDR3 is 13 amino acids long. CDR1 and CDR2 from the germline V gene are SQVTM and ANQGSEA. The CDR3 bases are TGCAGCGTTGAACCCCTAAACCCCTACGAGCAGTACTTC. Amino acids: CSVEPLNPYEQYF.

This clone was counted between two and nine times. This sequence joins TRBV21-1 and TRBJ2-4; the table gives TRBD1 as D, unverified against the DNA. TRBV21-1 is a pseudogene. The CDR3 loop spans 18 amino acids. CDR3 nucleotides: TGTGCCAGCAGCAAAGTCGTTTTTGGGGGCAGGGAATGGTACATTCAGTACTTC. As protein: CASSKVVFGGREWYIQYF.

The rearrangement joins TRBV29-1 to TRBJ2-3; 9 bases align to TRBD2. In germline, CDR1 is SQVTM, CDR2 ANQGSEA. The trim removed 3 bases at V and 2 bases at J, leaving 6 bases unmatched. The CDR3 extends over 15 amino acids. In DNA, the CDR3 is TGCAGCGTTGACCGGCGGGAGGGCCACACAGATACGCAGTATTTT. Translated: CSVDRREGHTDTQYF.

The sample holds one count of this clone. The V and J genes are TRBV6-6 and TRBJ2-6; 7 bases fit TRBD1. Germline V gene sequence: CDR1 MNHNY, CDR2 SVGAGI (reference sequence). J gave up 1 base and V 7 bases, and 7 bases lay outside the gene matches. The CDR3 is 16 residues long. The CDR3 spells CASNRDSPSGANVLTF. The CDR3 bases are TGTGCCAGCAACCGGGACAGCCCGTCTGGGGCCAACGTCCTGACTTTC.

This chain connects TRBV18 to TRBJ2-5; 8 nucleotides line up with TRBD1. Germline CDR1 is KGHSH and CDR2 is LQKENI. This CDR3 has 15 amino acids. V lost 2 bases, J lost 2 bases, and 4 bases stayed unmatched. CDR3 region: CASSPTGGIQETQYF. The CDR3 bases are TGTGCCAGCTCACCAACAGGGGGAATTCAAGAGACCCAGTACTTC.

The chain is built from TRBV5-1 and TRBJ2-2; D perhaps matches TRBD2 (6 bases). The germline V gene encodes CDR1 SGHRS and CDR2 YFSETQ. The CDR3 totals 20 residues. Trimming pared 0 bases from V and 1 base from J, leaving 22 bases between. The CDR3 loop is CASSLGVTGTPRGNTGELFF. CDR3 DNA sequence: TGCGCCAGCAGCTTGGGGGTGACCGGGACTCCGCGCGGGAACACCGGGGAGCTGTTTTTT.

J is TRBJ2-5 and V is TRBV9, with D unclear. The CDR3 is made up of 14 amino acids. The V end lost 0 bases, the J end lost 4 bases, and 10 bases lay between the germline ends. Germline loops: CDR1 SGDLS, CDR2 YYNGEE. The CDR3: CASSVVEGVETQYF. The CDR3, as DNA: TGTGCCAGCAGCGTAGTTGAAGGAGTAGAGACCCAGTACTTC.

The V call is TRBV5-4, the J call TRBJ2-2; no reliable D call. This CDR3 has 14 amino acids. The V and J ends lost 0 bases and 0 bases respectively, with 3 bases between them. Germline V gene sequence: CDR1 SGHNT, CDR2 YYREEE (reference sequence). The CDR3 sequence: CASSLAANTGELFF. CDR3 in DNA: TGTGCCAGCAGCTTGGCTGCGAACACCGGGGAGCTGTTTTTT.

This clone was counted between two and nine times. This sequence joins TRBV7-8 and TRBJ1-2; 9 nucleotides line up with TRBD1. There are 14 residues in the CDR3. V trimming: 1 base; J trimming: 12 bases; junction bases outside the gene matches: 9. Germline CDR1 reads SGHVS; CDR2 reads FQNEAQ. The CDR3 sequence: CASSLGGTGISDTF. In nucleotides, the CDR3 is TGTGCCAGCAGCTTAGGTGGGACAGGGATCTCGGACACCTTC.

V and J are TRBV5-1 and TRBJ2-1, with 12 nucleotides matching TRBD2. Looked up from germline, CDR1 is SGHRS and CDR2 is YFSETQ. V was pared by 5 bases and J by 3 bases, with 3 bases of the junction left unmatched. CDR3 size: 15 residues. The CDR3 loop reads CASRGLAGNYNEQFF. Here the CDR3 DNA reads TGCGCCAGCAGAGGACTAGCGGGAAACTACAATGAGCAGTTCTTC.

The V and J genes are TRBV7-3 and TRBJ2-7, with 12 bases that match TRBD2. With 5 bases clipped from V and 0 bases from J, the junction kept 20 bases outside the gene matches. The germline V gene has CDR1 SGHTA and CDR2 FQGTGA. This CDR3 has 21 residues. This CDR3 reads CASSQYPGLAGQFISSYEQYF. In DNA, the CDR3 is TGTGCCAGCAGCCAATATCCGGGACTAGCGGGCCAATTTATAAGCTCCTACGAGCAGTACTTC.

The V call is TRBV5-1, the J call TRBJ2-3; tentatively, D is TRBD2 (5 bases). The CDR3 loop spans 17 amino acids. The germline gives CDR1 SGHRS, CDR2 YFSETQ. The V and J ends lost 4 bases and 0 bases respectively, with 18 bases between them. Here the CDR3 DNA reads TGCGCCAGCAGCCTTCTCGGGGTTAGCGCCAGCACAGATACGCAGTATTTT. Translation gives CASSLLGVSASTDTQYF.

The rearrangement uses TRBV4-1 and TRBJ2-1; TRBD2 might be the D (5 bases). The CDR3 runs 15 residues. CDR1 is MGHRA and CDR2 is YSYEKL in the germline V gene. V was shortened by 4 bases and J by 7 bases, with 17 bases between the two germline ends. This CDR3 is CASSPHLGRGNEQFF. CDR3 nucleotide sequence: TGCGCCAGCAGCCCGCACTTAGGGAGAGGGAATGAGCAGTTCTTC.

To note about this clone: The CDR3 ends on some other residue instead of the conserved phenylalanine or tryptophan, so this is likely a read error. The DNA is left out, because the CDR3 cannot be placed on it with certainty; the CDR3 is given as TCRdb lists it. The chain is built from TRBV2 and TRBJ1-1; the table gives TRBD1 as D, unverified against the DNA. Germline-derived CDR1 and CDR2 are SNHLY and FYNNEI. The CDR3 is 14 amino acids long, termini counted. The CDR3 is CASSARDRELQIRD.

The table lists this clone with a count of one. The chain combines TRBV5-1 with TRBJ2-3; the D gene is possibly TRBD1 (5 bases). This CDR3 spans 15 amino acids. Trimming left V 0 bases short and J 3 bases short, with 11 bases between. From germline, CDR1 is SGHRS and CDR2 YFSETQ. CDR3 protein: CASSLEGLDTDTQYF. CDR3 nucleotide sequence: TGCGCCAGCAGCTTGGAGGGGCTAGATACAGATACGCAGTATTTT.

The table lists this clone with a count of one. The genes are TRBV10-2 and TRBJ1-1; 7 nucleotides align to TRBD1. Trimming took 6 bases from V and 0 from J; bases not matched to a gene: 4. This CDR3 comprises 14 residues. Germline CDR1 and CDR2: WSHSY and SAAADI. The CDR3 DNA reads TGCGCCAGCAGGGACAGGACATTGAACACTGAAGCTTTCTTT. Its protein product is CASRDRTLNTEAFF.

The CDR3 region has the DNA TGTGCCAGCAGCTCCGGGTTCCTTGGGGCCAACGTCCTGACTTTC. It yields the protein CASSSGFLGANVLTF. The V gene is TRBV7-6, the J gene TRBJ2-6; no clear D. The germline V gene encodes CDR1 SGHVS and CDR2 FNYEAQ. The CDR3 is 15 amino acids. The V end lost 4 bases, the J end lost 3 bases, and 10 bases lay between the germline ends.

This sequence joins TRBV18 and TRBJ2-7; TRBD2 is a possible D gene (6 bases). CDR1 and CDR2 from the germline V gene are KGHSH and LQKENI. The V gene lost 2 bases and the J gene lost 0 bases, with 17 bases spanning the gap. CDR3 length equals 17 residues. The CDR3 nucleotides read TGTGCCAGCTCACCAACATCCGGTGGGGGGAGCTCCTACGAGCAGTACTTC. Amino acids: CASSPTSGGGSSYEQYF.

The CDR3 protein is CAGGLAGDEQFF. The CDR3 nucleotides are TGTGCCGGAGGACTAGCGGGAGATGAGCAGTTCTTC. The chain employs TRBV28 and TRBJ2-1; 13 positions match TRBD2. The CDR3 is 12 residues long. The trim removed 11 bases at V and 8 bases at J, leaving 3 bases unmatched. Germline V gene data show CDR1 as MDHEN and CDR2 as SYDVKM.

This clone was seen a few times. This sequence joins TRBV30 and TRBJ1-1; 7 bases match TRBD1. V shed 4 bases, J shed 2 bases, and the junction held 4 bases outside the gene matches. Germline CDR1 is GTSNPN and CDR2 is SVGIG (reference sequence). The CDR3 has 13 amino acids. The CDR3 DNA is TGTGCCTGGACCCGGACAGGAAACACTGAAGCTTTCTTT. Amino acid sequence: CAWTRTGNTEAFF. The variable domain in full, completed from reference TRBV30 and TRBJ1-1, reads SQTIHQWPATLVQPVGSPLSLECTVEGTSNPNLYWYRQAAGRGLQLLFYSVGIGQISSEVPQNLSASRPQDRQFILSSKKLLLSDSGFYLCAWTRTGNTEAFFGQGTRLTVV.

Turning to this clone: A read error may produce the germline difference seen at one junction end. The V and J genes are TRBV6-5 and TRBJ1-1; tentative D call: TRBD1 (6 bases). Per the germline V gene, CDR1 is MNHEY and CDR2 is SVGAGI. The CDR3 sequence is 14 residues long. For the CDR3, the DNA is TGTGCCAGCAGGTACTCAGGGGTAGTCACTGAAGCTTTCTTT. Translation: CASRYSGVVTEAFF.

Details on this clone: The same CDR3 can be traced to other DNA sequences in this sample. The chain employs TRBV6-5 and TRBJ1-1, with a possible D match to TRBD1 (5 bases). The CDR3 totals 16 residues. Germline V gene data show CDR1 as MNHEY and CDR2 as SVGAGI. V was shortened by 0 bases and J by 7 bases, with 18 bases between the two germline ends. CDR3 bases: TGTGCCAGCAGTTACTCCCGGACTATAGGGGCTCATGAAGCTTTCTTT. It is translated as CASSYSRTIGAHEAFF.

This chain connects TRBV6-5 to TRBJ1-6, with D possibly matching TRBD1 (5 bases). Trimming shortened V by 8 bases and J by 8 bases, and 16 bases separated the two germline ends. The CDR3 sequence is 14 residues long. Germline CDR1 and CDR2: MNHEY and SVGAGI. Written as DNA, the CDR3 is TGTGCCAGCTCCAGAGGACGGGGGGATTCACCCCTCCACTTT. Encoded protein: CASSRGRGDSPLHF.

This clone was seen a handful of times. The chain joins TRBV14 to TRBJ1-1; D not certain. This CDR3 comprises 14 residues. Between the trimmed V and J ends, which lost 0 bases and 0 bases, there was a span of 5 bases. Germline V gene data show CDR1 as SGHDN and CDR2 as FVKESK. The CDR3 loop reads CASSQDLLNTEAFF. CDR3 in DNA: TGTGCCAGCAGCCAAGATTTATTGAACACTGAAGCTTTCTTT.

V usage is TRBV7-9 and J usage is TRBJ1-2; D gene ambiguous. Germline CDR1 and CDR2: SEHNR and FQNEAQ (reference sequence). The CDR3 consists of 16 residues. Trimming left V 2 bases short and J 2 bases short, with 15 bases between. Here the CDR3 reads CASSLSFGTENYGYTF. The CDR3 coding sequence is TGTGCCAGCAGCTTATCATTCGGAACGGAGAACTATGGCTACACCTTC.

This chain joins TRBV6-5 and TRBJ1-2; D call uncertain. The ends were cut back, 2 bases at V and 7 bases at J, with 17 bases in the middle. CDR3 length equals 15 residues. The V gene's germline CDR1 is MNHEY and CDR2 SVGAGI. The CDR3 bases are TGTGCCAGCAGTTACCGTAGAGGGAAGATCGGTGGCTACACCTTC. It encodes CASSYRRGKIGGYTF.